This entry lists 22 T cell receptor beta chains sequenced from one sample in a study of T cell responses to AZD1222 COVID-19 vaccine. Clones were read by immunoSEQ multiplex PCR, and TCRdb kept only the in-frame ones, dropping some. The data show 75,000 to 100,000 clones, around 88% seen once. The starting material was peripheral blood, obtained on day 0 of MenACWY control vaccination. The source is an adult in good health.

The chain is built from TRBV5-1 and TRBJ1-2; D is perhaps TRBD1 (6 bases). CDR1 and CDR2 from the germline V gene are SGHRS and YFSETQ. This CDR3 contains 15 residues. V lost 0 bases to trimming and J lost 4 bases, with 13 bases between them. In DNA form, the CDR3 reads TGCGCCAGCAGCTTGGGGACAGCCACTATCTATGGCTACACCTTC. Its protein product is CASSLGTATIYGYTF. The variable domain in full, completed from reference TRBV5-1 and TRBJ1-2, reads KAGVTQTPRYLIKTRGQQVTLSCSPISGHRSVSWYQQTPGQGLQFLFEYFSETQRNKGNFPGRFSGRQFSNSRSEMNVSTLELGDSALYLCASSLGTATIYGYTFGSGTRLTVV.

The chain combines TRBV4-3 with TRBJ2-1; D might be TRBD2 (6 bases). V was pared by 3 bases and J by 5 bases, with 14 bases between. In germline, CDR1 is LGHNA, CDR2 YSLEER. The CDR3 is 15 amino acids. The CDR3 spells CASSQGRLGNNEQFF. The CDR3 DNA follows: TGCGCCAGCAGCCAGGGACGACTAGGAAACAATGAGCAGTTCTTC.

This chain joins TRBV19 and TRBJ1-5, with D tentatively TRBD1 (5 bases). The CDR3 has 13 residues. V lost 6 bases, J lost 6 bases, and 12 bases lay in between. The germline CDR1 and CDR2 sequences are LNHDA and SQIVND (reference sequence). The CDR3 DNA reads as TGTGCCAGTAGCACCCAGGGACGTCAGCCCCAGCATTTT. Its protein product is CASSTQGRQPQHF. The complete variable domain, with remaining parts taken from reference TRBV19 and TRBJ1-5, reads DGGITQSPKYLFRKEGQNVTLSCEQNLNHDAMYWYRQDPGQGLRLIYYSQIVNDFQKGDIAEGYSVSREKKESFPLTVTSAQKNPTAFYLCASSTQGRQPQHFGDGTRLSIL.

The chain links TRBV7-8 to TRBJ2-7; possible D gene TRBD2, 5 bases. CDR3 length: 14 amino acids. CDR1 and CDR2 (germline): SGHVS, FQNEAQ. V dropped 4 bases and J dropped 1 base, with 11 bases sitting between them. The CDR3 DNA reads TGTGCCAGCAGCTCAGGCGGACTTTCCTACGAGCAGTACTTC. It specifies CASSSGGLSYEQYF.

Written as DNA, the CDR3 is TGTGCCAGCAGCTCGGGACTAGCGGGGACAGGGGAGCTGTTTTTT. Residues: CASSSGLAGTGELFF. This rearrangement joins TRBV7-9 to TRBJ2-2, with 13 bases identical to TRBD2. Germline CDR1 is SEHNR and CDR2 is FQNEAQ (reference sequence). The CDR3 runs to 15 residues. Losses at the gene ends were 4 bases for V and 8 bases for J; bases not matched to a gene: 4.

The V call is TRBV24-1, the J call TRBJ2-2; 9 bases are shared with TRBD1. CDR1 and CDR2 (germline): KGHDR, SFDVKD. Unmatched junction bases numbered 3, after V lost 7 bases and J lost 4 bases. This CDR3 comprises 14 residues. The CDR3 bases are TGTGCCACCAGCGGACAGGGGAGCACCGGGGAGCTGTTTTTT. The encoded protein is CATSGQGSTGELFF.

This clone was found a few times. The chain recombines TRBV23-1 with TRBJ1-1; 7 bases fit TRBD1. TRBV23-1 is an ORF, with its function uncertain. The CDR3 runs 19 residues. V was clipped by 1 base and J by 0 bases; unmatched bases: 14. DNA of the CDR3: TGCGCCAGCAGTCAATGTATGAGGGACAGACTCCAAATGAACACTGAAGCTTTCTTT. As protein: CASSQCMRDRLQMNTEAFF.

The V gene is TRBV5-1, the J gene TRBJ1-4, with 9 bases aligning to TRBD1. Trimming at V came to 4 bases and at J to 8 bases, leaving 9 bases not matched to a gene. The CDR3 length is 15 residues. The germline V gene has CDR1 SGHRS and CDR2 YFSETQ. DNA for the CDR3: TGCGCCAGCAGCCCCCTGGGACAGGGTGGGGAAAAACTGTTTTTT. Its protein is CASSPLGQGGEKLFF.

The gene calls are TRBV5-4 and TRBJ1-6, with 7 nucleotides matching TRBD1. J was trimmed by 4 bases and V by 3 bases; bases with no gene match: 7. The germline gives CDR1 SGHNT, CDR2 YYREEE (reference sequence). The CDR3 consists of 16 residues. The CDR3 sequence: CASSSQRGQYNSPLHF. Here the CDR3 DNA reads TGTGCCAGCAGCTCTCAGAGGGGACAGTATAATTCACCCCTCCACTTT.

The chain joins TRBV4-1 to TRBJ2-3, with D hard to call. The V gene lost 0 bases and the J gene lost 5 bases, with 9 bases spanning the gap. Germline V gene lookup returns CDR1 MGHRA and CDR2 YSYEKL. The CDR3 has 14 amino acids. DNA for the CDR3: TGCGCCAGCAGCCAAGATATGGCCAGAGATACGCAGTATTTT. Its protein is CASSQDMARDTQYF.

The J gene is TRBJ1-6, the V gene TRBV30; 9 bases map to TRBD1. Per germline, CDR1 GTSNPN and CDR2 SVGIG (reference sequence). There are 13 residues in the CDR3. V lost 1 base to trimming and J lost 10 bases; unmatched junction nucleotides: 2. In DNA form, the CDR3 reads TGTGCCTGGAGTGGGGACAGGGAATCACCCCTCCACTTT. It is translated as CAWSGDRESPLHF.

CDR3 sequence (DNA): TGTGCCAGCAGCCCGGGCGGGCAGGGATACAACGAGCAGTACTTC. It translates to CASSPGGQGYNEQYF. The chain employs TRBV7-2 and TRBJ2-7, with D perhaps assigned TRBD1 or TRBD2 (5 bases each). The germline V and J ends were trimmed by 5 bases and 5 bases, with 19 bases remaining between them. The germline gives CDR1 SGHTA, CDR2 FQGNSA. The CDR3 spans 15 residues.

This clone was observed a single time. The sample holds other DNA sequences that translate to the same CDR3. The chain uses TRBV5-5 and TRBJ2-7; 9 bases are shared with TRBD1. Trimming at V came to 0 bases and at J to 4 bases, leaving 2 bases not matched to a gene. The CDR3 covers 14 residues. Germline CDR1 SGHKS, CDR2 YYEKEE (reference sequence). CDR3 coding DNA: TGTGCCAGCAGCTTGGAGGACAGGGGTTACGAGCAGTACTTC. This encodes CASSLEDRGYEQYF.

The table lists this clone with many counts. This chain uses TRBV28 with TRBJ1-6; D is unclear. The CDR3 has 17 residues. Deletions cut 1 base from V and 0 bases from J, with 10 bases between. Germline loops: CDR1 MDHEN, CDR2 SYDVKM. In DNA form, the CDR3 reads TGTGCCAGCAGTTTATACCGGCAGAGCTCCTATAATTCACCCCTCCACTTT. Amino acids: CASSLYRQSSYNSPLHF.

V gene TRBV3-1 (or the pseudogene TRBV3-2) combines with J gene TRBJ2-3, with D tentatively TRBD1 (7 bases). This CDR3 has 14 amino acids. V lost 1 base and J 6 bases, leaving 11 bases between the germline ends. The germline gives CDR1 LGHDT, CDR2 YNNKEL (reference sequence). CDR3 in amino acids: CASSQVSGGDTQYF. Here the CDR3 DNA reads TGTGCCAGCAGCCAAGTATCAGGGGGGGATACGCAGTATTTT.

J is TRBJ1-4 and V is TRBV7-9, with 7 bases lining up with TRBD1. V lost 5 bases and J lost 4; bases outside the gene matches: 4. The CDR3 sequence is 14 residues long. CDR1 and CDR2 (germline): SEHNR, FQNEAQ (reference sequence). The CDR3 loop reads CASSLRGSNEKLFF. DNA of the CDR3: TGTGCCAGCAGCCTCAGGGGGAGTAATGAAAAACTGTTTTTT.

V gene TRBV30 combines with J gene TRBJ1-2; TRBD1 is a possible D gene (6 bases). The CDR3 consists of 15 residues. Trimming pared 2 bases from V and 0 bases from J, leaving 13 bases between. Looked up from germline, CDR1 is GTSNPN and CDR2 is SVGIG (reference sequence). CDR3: CAWSPFRGSNYGYTF. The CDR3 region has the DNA TGTGCCTGGAGTCCCTTCAGGGGCTCTAACTATGGCTACACCTTC.

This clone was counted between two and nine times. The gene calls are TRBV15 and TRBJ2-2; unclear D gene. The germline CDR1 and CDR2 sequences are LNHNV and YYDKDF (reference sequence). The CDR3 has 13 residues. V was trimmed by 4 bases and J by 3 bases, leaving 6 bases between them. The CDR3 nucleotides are TGTGCCACCAGCAACCTCTACACCGGGGAGCTGTTTTTT. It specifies CATSNLYTGELFF.

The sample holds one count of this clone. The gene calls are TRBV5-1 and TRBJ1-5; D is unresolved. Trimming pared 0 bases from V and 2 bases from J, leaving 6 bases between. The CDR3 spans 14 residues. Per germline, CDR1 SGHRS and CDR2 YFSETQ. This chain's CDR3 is CASSLDDGNQPQHF. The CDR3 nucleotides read TGCGCCAGCAGCTTGGACGATGGCAATCAGCCCCAGCATTTT.

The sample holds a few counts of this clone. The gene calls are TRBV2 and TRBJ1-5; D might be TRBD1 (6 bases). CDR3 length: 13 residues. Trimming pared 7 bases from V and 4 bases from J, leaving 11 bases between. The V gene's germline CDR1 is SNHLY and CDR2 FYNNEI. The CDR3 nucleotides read TGTGCCAGCACCGGACAGCATAATCAGCCCCAGCATTTT. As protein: CASTGQHNQPQHF.

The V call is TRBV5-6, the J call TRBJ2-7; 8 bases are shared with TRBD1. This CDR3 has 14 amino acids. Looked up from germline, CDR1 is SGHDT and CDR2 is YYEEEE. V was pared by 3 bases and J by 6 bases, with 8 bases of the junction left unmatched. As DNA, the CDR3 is TGTGCCAGCAGCTCCTCGACAGGGGTGGGCGAGCAGTACTTC. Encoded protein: CASSSSTGVGEQYF.

CDR3 sequence reads: CASSYSGLADTDTQYF. The CDR3 DNA reads TGTGCCAGCAGTTACTCGGGACTAGCGGACACAGATACGCAGTATTTT. The V and J genes are TRBV6-2 or TRBV6-3 and TRBJ2-3; 11 bases agree with TRBD2. V dropped 0 bases and J dropped 2; count of bases not matched to a gene: 1. In germline, CDR1 is MNHEY, CDR2 SVGEGT. The CDR3 is 16 amino acids.